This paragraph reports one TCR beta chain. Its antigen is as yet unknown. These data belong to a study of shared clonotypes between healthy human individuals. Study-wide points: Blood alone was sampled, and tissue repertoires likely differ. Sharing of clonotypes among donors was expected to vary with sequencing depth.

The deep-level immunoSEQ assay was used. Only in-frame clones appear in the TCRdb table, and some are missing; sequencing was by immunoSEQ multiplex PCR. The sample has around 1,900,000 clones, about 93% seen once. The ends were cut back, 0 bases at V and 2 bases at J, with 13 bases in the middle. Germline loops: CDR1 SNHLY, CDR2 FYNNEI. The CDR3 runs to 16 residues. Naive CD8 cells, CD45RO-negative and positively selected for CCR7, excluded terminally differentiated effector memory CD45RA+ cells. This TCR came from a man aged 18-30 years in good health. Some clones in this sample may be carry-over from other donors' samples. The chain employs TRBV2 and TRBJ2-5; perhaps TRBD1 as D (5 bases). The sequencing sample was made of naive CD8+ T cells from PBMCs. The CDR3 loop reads CASSEAGRVGQETQYF. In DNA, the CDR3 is TGTGCCAGCAGTGAAGCGGGCAGGGTGGGTCAAGAGACCCAGTACTTC. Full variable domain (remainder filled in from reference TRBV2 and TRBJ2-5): EPEVTQTPSHQVTQMGQEVILRCVPISNHLYFYWYRQILGQKVEFLVSFYNNEISEKSEIFDDQFSVERPDGSNFTLKIRSTKLEDSAMYFCASSEAGRVGQETQYFGPGTRLLVL.